The clone carrying this T cell receptor beta chain was observed once. These data belong to a study of cytomegalovirus exposure and HLA in healthy donors. The PCR was carried out with 60 Vbeta primers and 13 Jbeta primers. Clones were read by immunoSEQ multiplex PCR, and TCRdb kept only the in-frame ones, dropping some. The sample records 90,000 to 120,000 clones, roughly 75% being singletons. Germline V gene data show CDR1 as LNHDA and CDR2 as SQIVND (reference sequence). The V gene end was trimmed by 10 bases and the J gene end by 4 bases; junction bases not matched to a gene: 8. The CDR3 consists of 13 residues.

This clonotype was obtained from a male donor in good health and CMV-seropositive. The chain has TRBV19 and TRBJ1-2; 8 nucleotides match TRBD1. Sequenced material: PBMCs. The CDR3 nucleotides are TGTGCCACGTCGGTCGACAGGGGCTATGGCTACACCTTC. As protein: CATSVDRGYGYTF.